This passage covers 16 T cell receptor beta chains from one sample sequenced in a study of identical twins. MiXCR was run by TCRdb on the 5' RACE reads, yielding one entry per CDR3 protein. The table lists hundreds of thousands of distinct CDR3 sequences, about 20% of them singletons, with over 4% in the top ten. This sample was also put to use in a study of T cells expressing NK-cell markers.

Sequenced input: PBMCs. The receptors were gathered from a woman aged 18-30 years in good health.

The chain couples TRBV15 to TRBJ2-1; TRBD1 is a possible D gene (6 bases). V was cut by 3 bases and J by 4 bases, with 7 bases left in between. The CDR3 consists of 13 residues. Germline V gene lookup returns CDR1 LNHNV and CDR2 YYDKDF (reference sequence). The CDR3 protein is CATSRDRYNEQFF. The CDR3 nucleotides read TGTGCCACCAGCAGGGACAGATACAATGAGCAGTTCTTC.

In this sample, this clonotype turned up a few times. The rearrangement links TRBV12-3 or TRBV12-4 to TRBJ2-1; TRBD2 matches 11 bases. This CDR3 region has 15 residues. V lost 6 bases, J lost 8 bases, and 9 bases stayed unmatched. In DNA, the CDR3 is TGTGCCAGCAGCTGGACTAGCGGGCCCCTCGATGAGCAGTTCTTC. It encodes CASSWTSGPLDEQFF.

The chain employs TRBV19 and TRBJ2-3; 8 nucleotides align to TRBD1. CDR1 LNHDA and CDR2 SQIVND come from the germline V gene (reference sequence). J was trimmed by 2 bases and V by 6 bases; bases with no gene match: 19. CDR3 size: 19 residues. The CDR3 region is CASSARSRNRDRPTDTQYF. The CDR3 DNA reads TGTGCCAGTAGCGCCCGTTCCCGAAACCGGGACAGGCCCACAGATACGCAGTATTTT.

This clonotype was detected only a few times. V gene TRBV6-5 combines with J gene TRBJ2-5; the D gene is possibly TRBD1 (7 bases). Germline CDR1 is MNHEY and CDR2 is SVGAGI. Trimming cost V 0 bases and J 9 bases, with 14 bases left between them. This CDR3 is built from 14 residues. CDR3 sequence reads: CASSYSTGRFAQYF. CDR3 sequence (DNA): TGTGCCAGCAGTTACTCGACAGGGAGGTTTGCCCAGTACTTC.

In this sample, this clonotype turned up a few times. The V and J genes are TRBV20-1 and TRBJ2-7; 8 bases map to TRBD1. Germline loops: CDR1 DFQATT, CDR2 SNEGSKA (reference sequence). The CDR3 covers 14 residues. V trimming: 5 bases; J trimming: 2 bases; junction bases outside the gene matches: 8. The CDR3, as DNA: TGCAGTGCTCGCCCCGGACAGGGAGCCTACGAGCAGTACTTC. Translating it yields CSARPGQGAYEQYF.

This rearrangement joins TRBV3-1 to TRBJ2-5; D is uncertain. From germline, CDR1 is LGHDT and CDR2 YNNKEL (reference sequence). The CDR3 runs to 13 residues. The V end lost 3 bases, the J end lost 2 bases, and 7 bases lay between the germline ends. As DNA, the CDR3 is TGTGCCAGCAGCCATCAACAGCAAGAGACCCAGTACTTC. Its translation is CASSHQQQETQYF.

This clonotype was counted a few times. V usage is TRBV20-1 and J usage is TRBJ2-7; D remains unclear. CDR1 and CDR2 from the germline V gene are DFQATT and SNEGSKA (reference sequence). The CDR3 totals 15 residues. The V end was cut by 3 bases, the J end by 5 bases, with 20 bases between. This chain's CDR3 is CSASLAVGRVHEQYF. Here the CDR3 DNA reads TGCAGTGCTAGTCTCGCGGTAGGCCGGGTGCACGAGCAGTACTTC.

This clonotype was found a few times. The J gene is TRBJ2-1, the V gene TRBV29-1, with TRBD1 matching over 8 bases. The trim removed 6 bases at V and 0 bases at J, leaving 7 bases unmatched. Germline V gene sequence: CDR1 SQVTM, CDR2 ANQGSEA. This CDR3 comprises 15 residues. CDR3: CSVVNRGSSYNEQFF. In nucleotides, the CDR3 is TGCAGCGTGGTTAACAGGGGGAGCTCCTACAATGAGCAGTTCTTC.

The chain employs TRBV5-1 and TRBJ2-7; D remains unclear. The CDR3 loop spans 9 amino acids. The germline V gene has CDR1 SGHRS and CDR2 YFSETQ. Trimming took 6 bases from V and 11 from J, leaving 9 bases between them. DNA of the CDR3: TGCGCCAGCACTCCGATTAAGTACTTC. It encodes CASTPIKYF.

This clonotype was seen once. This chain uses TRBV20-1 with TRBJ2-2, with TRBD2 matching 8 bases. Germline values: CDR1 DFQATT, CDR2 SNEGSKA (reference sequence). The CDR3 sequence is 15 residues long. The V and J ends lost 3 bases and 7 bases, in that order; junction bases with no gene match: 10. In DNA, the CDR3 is TGCAGTGCTAGGGACCCGCGGGAGGCCGGCGGGGAGCTGTTTTTT. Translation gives CSARDPREAGGELFF.

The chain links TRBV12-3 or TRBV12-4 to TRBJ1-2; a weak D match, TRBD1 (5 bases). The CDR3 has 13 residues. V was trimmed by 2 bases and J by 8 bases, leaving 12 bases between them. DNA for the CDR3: TGTGCCAGCAGTTTACAGGGAAGCGTGGGCTACACCTTC. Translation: CASSLQGSVGYTF.

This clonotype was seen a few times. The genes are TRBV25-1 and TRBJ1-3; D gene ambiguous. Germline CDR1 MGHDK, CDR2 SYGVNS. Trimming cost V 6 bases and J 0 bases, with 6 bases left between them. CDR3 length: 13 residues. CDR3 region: CASSRHSGNTIYF. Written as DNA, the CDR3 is TGTGCCAGCAGCAGGCACTCTGGAAACACCATATATTTT.

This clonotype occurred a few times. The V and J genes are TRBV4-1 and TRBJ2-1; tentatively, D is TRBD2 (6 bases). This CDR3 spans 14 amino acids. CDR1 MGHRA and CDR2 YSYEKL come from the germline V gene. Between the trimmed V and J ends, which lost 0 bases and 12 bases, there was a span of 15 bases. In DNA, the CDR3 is TGCGCCAGCAGCCAAGATATGGGGCTAGCGTGGCAGTTCTTC. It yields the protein CASSQDMGLAWQFF.

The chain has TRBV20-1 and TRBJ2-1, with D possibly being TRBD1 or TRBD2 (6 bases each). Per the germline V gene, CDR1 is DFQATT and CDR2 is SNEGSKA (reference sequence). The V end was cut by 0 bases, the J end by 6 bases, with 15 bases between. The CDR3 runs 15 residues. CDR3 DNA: TGCAGTGCTAGAGATCGGGACGGGGGCCCCAATGAGCAGTTCTTC. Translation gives CSARDRDGGPNEQFF.

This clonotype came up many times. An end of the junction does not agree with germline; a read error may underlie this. This CDR3 is CASSLASDTQYF. CDR3 nucleotides: TGTGCCAGCAGTTTAGCTTCAGATACGCAGTATTTT. The rearrangement joins TRBV5-1 to TRBJ2-3; D gene unclear. Germline-derived CDR1 and CDR2 are SGHRS and YFSETQ. The CDR3 spans 12 residues.

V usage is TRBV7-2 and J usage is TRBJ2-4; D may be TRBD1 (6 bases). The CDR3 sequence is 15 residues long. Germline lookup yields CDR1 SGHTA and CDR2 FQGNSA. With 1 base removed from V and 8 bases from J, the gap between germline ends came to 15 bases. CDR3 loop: CASSLGFGGSDIQYF. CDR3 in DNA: TGTGCCAGCAGCTTAGGTTTTGGGGGCAGCGACATTCAGTACTTC.